The 9 T cell receptor beta chains below all came from one sample that was sequenced in a study of T cell responses to AZD1222 COVID-19 vaccine. The method was immunoSEQ multiplex PCR; TCRdb's version includes in-frame clones alone and lacks a portion of them. Among roughly 180,000 clones listed, less than 95% were seen once. This specimen consisted of peripheral blood, obtained on day 0 of AZD1222 vaccination. These receptors all stem from an adult in good health.

The chain combines TRBV6-5 with TRBJ2-7; the D gene is possibly TRBD1 (6 bases). Between the trimmed V and J ends, which lost 6 bases and 0 bases, there was a span of 9 bases. This CDR3 has 13 residues. Germline V gene lookup returns CDR1 MNHEY and CDR2 SVGAGI. CDR3 bases: TGTGCCAGCAGGATGGACAGCTCCTACGAGCAGTACTTC. Translated, it gives CASRMDSSYEQYF.

This clone was counted once. The chain links TRBV5-1 to TRBJ1-5, with D possibly TRBD1 on 5 matching bases. The V end lost 3 bases, the J end lost 11 bases, and 27 bases lay between the germline ends. CDR1 and CDR2 from the germline V gene are SGHRS and YFSETQ. This CDR3 comprises 17 residues. As DNA, the CDR3 is TGCGCCAGCAGCTGGGTTCCGGGGCCTCCTTCCCGAAAGGCCCAGCATTTT. Translating gives CASSWVPGPPSRKAQHF. Full variable domain (outside the CDR3, taken from reference TRBV5-1 and TRBJ1-5): KAGVTQTPRYLIKTRGQQVTLSCSPISGHRSVSWYQQTPGQGLQFLFEYFSETQRNKGNFPGRFSGRQFSNSRSEMNVSTLELGDSALYLCASSWVPGPPSRKAQHFGDGTRLSIL.

As DNA, the CDR3 is TGTGCCAGCAGCCAAGAAACTTCCAGGGGGGTGATCTATGGCTACACCTTC. Protein: CASSQETSRGVIYGYTF. The chain links TRBV3-1 (or the pseudogene TRBV3-2) to TRBJ1-2; 7 bases match TRBD1. V dropped 0 bases and J dropped 4; count of bases not matched to a gene: 11. Germline V gene lookup returns CDR1 LGHDT and CDR2 YNNKEL (reference sequence). CDR3 length equals 17 residues.

V usage is TRBV5-1 and J usage is TRBJ2-7; D is ambiguous. In germline, CDR1 is SGHRS, CDR2 YFSETQ. V lost 0 bases to trimming and J lost 3 bases, with 7 bases between them. This CDR3 is 13 amino acids long. The DNA of the CDR3 is TGCGCCAGCAGCTTGGAGGCCCACTACGAGCAGTACTTC. Translation gives CASSLEAHYEQYF.

This chain joins TRBV7-3 and TRBJ2-3; 10 nucleotides match TRBD2. There are 16 residues in the CDR3. CDR1 is SGHTA, CDR2 FQGTGA, per germline. Trimming cost V 1 base and J 8 bases; bases outside gene matches: 9. In nucleotides, the CDR3 is TGTGCCAGCAGCTTAATGGTAGCGGGGGGCAAAGGTACGCAGTATTTT. Its protein is CASSLMVAGGKGTQYF. The full variable domain, completed using reference TRBV7-3 and TRBJ2-3, is GAGVSQTPSNKVTEKGKYVELRCDPISGHTALYWYRQSLGQGPEFLIYFQGTGAADDSGLPNDRFFAVRPEGSVSTLKIQRTERGDSAVYLCASSLMVAGGKGTQYFGPGTRLTVL.

This chain joins TRBV29-1 and TRBJ1-3; no definite D call. Germline lookup yields CDR1 SQVTM and CDR2 ANQGSEA. V was clipped by 8 bases and J by 3 bases, with 8 bases between them. The CDR3 covers 11 residues. CDR3: CSLLVGNTIYF. As DNA, the CDR3 is TGCAGCCTTTTAGTTGGAAACACCATATATTTT.

This chain joins TRBV19 and TRBJ1-1; D is perhaps TRBD1 (6 bases). CDR3 length equals 13 residues. The ends were cut back, 6 bases at V and 4 bases at J, with 12 bases in the middle. Germline CDR1 reads LNHDA; CDR2 reads SQIVND (reference sequence). This chain's CDR3 is CASRMGGLTEAFF. The CDR3 DNA sequence: TGTGCCAGTAGGATGGGGGGGCTCACTGAAGCTTTCTTT.

Comment on this clone: One end of the junction varies from germline; a read error may be responsible. CDR3 bases: TGTGCCAGCAGCCCGGGACCGAGATTGGTGGATTTC. Protein sequence: CASSPGPRLVDF. This sequence joins TRBV6-2 or TRBV6-3 and TRBJ2-7, with D perhaps being TRBD1 or TRBD2 (5 bases each). The germline V gene has CDR1 MNHEY and CDR2 SVGEGT. The CDR3 totals 12 residues.

This clone was counted a single time. CDR3 residues: CASSLGLGSGGHYEQFF. The CDR3 nucleotides read TGTGCCAGCAGCTTGGGGTTAGGTAGCGGGGGGCATTATGAGCAGTTCTTC. The chain employs TRBV7-3 and TRBJ2-1; TRBD2 aligns across 10 bases. Unmatched junction bases numbered 13, after V lost 3 bases and J lost 8 bases. This CDR3 spans 17 amino acids. The germline gives CDR1 SGHTA, CDR2 FQGTGA.